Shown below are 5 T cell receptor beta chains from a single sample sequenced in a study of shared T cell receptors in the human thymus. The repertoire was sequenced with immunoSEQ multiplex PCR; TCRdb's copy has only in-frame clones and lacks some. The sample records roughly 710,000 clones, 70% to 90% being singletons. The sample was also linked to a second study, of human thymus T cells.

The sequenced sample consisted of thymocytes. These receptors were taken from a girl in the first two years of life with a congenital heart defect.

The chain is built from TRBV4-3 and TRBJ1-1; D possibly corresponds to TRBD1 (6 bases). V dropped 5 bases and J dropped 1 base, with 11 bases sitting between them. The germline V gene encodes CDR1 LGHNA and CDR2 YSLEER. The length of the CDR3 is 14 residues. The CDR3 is CASSTRGGNTEAFF. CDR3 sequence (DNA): TGCGCCAGCAGCACCCGAGGGGGGAACACTGAAGCTTTCTTT.

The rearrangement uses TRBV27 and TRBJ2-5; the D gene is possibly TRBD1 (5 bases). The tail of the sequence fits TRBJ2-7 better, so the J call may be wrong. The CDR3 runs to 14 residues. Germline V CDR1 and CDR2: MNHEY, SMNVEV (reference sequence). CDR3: CASSLSKGFYEQYF. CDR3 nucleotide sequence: TGTGCCAGCAGTTTATCGAAGGGGTTCTACGAGCAGTACTTC.

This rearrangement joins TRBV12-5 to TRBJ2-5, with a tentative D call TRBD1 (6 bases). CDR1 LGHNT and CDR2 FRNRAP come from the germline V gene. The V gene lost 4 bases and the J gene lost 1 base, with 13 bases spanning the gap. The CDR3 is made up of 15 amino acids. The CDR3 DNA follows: TGTGCTAGTGGTTATCGAAAGGGGGTCCAAGAGACCCAGTACTTC. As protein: CASGYRKGVQETQYF.

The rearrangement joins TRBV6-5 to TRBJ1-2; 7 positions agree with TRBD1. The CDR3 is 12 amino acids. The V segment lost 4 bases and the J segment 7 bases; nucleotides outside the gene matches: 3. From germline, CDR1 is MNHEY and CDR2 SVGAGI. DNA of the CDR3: TGTGCCAGCAGTTTCAGGGGGATTGGCTACACCTTC. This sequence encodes CASSFRGIGYTF.

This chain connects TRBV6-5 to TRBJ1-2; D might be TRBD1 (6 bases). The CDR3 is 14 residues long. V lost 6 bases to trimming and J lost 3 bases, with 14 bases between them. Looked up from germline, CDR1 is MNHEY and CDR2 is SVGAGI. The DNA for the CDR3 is TGTGCCAGCAGGGGGGCGGGCAGGGACTATGGCTACACCTTC. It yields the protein CASRGAGRDYGYTF.